The 4 T cell receptor beta chains listed next were all sequenced from one sample in a study of T cell changes during pregnancy in multiple sclerosis. Clones were sequenced by immunoSEQ multiplex PCR, and TCRdb holds only the in-frame ones, with some missing. There are about 64,000 clones in the sample; about 90% occur only once, and about 2% lies in the top ten. This material consisted of peripheral blood, taken in the second trimester of pregnancy. The receptors shown here come from a female donor in good health, enrolled as a control in a pregnancy study.

The chain links TRBV25-1 to TRBJ2-3, with TRBD1 as a possible D gene (5 bases). V was clipped by 8 bases and J by 2 bases, with 8 bases between them. Per the germline V gene, CDR1 is MGHDK and CDR2 is SYGVNS. The CDR3 is 12 amino acids. The CDR3 nucleotides are TGTGCCAGCGCAGGGTACACAGATACGCAGTATTTT. Protein product: CASAGYTDTQYF.

This chain connects TRBV5-4 to TRBJ1-1; D may be TRBD1 (5 bases). V was clipped by 2 bases and J by 1 base, with 9 bases between them. CDR1 and CDR2 from the germline V gene are SGHNT and YYREEE (reference sequence). The CDR3 is 14 residues long. CDR3 in DNA: TGTGCCAGCAGCTTCGGGGGGGGGAACACTGAAGCTTTCTTT. This codes for CASSFGGGNTEAFF.

The V call is TRBV9, the J call TRBJ2-3, with D possibly matching TRBD1 (5 bases). Trimming shortened V by 2 bases and J by 6 bases, and 13 bases separated the two germline ends. Germline assignment: CDR1 SGDLS and CDR2 YYNGEE. The CDR3 loop spans 14 amino acids. The CDR3: CASSVSGAWDTQYF. CDR3 coding DNA: TGTGCCAGCAGCGTGAGTGGGGCTTGGGATACGCAGTATTTT.

The chain employs TRBV4-2 and TRBJ2-1, with 7 bases that match TRBD2. J lost 4 bases, V lost 2 bases, and 2 bases had no gene match. This CDR3 region has 14 residues. Germline loops: CDR1 LGHNA, CDR2 YNFKEQ. CDR3 sequence: CASSQRGDYNEQFF. The DNA for the CDR3 is TGTGCCAGCAGCCAACGGGGGGATTACAATGAGCAGTTCTTC.